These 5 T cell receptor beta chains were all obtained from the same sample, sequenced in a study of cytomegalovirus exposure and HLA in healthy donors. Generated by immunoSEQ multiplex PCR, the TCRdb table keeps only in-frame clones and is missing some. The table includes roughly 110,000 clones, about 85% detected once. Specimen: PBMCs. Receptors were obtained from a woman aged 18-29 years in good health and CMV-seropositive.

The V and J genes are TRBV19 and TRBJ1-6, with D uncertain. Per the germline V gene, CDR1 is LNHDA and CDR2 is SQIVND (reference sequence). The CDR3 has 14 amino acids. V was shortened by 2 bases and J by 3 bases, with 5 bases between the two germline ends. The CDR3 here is CASSIQIYNSPLHF. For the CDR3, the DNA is TGTGCCAGTAGTATACAAATCTATAATTCACCCCTCCACTTT.

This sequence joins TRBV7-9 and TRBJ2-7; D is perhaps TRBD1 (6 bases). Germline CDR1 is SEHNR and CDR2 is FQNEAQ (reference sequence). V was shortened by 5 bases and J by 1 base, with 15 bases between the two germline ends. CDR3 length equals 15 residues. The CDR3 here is CASSPTGYRSYEQYV. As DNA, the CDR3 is TGTGCCAGCAGCCCTACAGGGTATCGGTCCTACGAGCAGTACGTC.

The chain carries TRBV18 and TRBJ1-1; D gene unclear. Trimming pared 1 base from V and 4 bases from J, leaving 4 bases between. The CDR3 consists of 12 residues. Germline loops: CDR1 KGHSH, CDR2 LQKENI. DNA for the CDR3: TGTGCCAGCTCACCACTCTCCACTGAAGCTTTCTTT. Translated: CASSPLSTEAFF.

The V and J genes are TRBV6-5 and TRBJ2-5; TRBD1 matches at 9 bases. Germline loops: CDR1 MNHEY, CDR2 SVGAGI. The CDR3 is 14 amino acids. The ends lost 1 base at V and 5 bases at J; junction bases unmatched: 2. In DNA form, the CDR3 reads TGTGCCAGCAGTTACTTGGGACAGGGCGAGACCCAGTACTTC. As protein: CASSYLGQGETQYF.

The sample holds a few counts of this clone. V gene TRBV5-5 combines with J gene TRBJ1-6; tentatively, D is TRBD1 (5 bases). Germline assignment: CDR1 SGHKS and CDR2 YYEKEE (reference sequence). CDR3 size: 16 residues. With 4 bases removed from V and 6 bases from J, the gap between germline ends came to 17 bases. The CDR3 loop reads CASSLTVAQRNSPLHF. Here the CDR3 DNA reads TGTGCCAGCAGCCTGACAGTCGCTCAACGTAATTCACCCCTCCACTTT.